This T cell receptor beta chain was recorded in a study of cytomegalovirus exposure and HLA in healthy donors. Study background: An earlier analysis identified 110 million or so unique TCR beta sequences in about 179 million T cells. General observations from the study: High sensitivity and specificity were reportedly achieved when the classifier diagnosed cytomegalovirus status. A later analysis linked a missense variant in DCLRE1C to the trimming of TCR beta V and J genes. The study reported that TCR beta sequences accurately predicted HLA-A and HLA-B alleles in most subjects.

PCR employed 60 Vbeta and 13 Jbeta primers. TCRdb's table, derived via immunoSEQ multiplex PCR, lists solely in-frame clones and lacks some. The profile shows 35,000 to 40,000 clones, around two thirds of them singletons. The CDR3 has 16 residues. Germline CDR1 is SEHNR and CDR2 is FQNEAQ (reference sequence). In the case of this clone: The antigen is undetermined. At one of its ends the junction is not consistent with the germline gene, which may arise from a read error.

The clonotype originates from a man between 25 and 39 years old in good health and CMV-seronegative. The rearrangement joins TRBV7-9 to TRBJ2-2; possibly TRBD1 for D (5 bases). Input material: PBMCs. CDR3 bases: TGTTCCAGCAGCATTCGGCAGGGTATGGATACCGGGGAGCTGTTTTTT. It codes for CSSSIRQGMDTGELFF.